The following is a T cell receptor (beta chain) sequence with its context. The antigen is unknown. This sample was taken from a study of T cell responses to AZD1222 COVID-19 vaccine. Regarding the study as a whole: Targets within unmutated variant regions were reportedly found for nearly half of spike-specific TCRs. The donors showed a predominance of white British ancestry and of females, with possible underestimation of clonal diversity.

Between the trimmed V and J ends, which lost 4 bases and 6 bases, there was a span of 12 bases. Per germline, CDR1 MDHEN and CDR2 SYDVKM. CDR3 size: 13 residues. TCRdb keeps only in-frame clones here, not all; method: immunoSEQ multiplex PCR. Here the sample spans 150,000 to 200,000 clones, approximately 87% being singletons. This chain joins TRBV28 and TRBJ1-2; no definite D call. This clonotype was obtained from an adult in good health. The sample in question was peripheral blood, obtained on day 0 of MenACWY control vaccination. CDR3 sequence: CASSSAPVHGYTF. The CDR3 coding sequence is TGTGCCAGCAGTTCCGCGCCAGTTCATGGCTACACCTTC.